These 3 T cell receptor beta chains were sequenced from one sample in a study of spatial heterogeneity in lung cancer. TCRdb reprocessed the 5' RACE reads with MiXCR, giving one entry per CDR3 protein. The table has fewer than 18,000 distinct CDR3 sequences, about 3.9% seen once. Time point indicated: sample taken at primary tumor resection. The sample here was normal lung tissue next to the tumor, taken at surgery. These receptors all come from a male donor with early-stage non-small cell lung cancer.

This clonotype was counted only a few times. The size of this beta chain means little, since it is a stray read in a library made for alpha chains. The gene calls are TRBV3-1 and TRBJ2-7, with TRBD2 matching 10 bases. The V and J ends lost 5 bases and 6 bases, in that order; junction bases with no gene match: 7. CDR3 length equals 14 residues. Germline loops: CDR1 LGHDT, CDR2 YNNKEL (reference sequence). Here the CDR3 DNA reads TGTGCCAGCAGCAAGACTAGCGGGCTGGGCGAGCAGTACTTC. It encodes CASSKTSGLGEQYF.

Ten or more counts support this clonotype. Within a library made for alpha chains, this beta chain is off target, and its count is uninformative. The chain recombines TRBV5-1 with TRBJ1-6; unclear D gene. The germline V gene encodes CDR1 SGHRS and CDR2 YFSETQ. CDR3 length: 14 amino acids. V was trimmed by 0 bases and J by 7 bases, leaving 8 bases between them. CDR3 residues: CASSLAQQNSPLHF. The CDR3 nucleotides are TGCGCCAGCAGCTTGGCACAACAGAATTCACCCCTCCACTTT. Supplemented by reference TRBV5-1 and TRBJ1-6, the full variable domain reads KAGVTQTPRYLIKTRGQQVTLSCSPISGHRSVSWYQQTPGQGLQFLFEYFSETQRNKGNFPGRFSGRQFSNSRSEMNVSTLELGDSALYLCASSLAQQNSPLHFGNGTRLTVT.

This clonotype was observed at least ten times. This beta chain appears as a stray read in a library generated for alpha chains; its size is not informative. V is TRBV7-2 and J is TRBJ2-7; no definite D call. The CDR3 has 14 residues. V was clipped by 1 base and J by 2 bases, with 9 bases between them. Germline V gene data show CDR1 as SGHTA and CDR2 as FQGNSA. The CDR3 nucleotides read TGTGCCAGCAGCTTAGGGGATGGTCCCTACGAGCAGTACTTC. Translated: CASSLGDGPYEQYF.